The T cell receptor beta chain under discussion was sequenced for a study of blood T cell repertoires in COVID-19. At the level of the study: From the United States, Italy and Spain came samples of acute and convalescent COVID-19. PBMCs, B-cell-depleted T cells, or T cells were the source of the cDNA or gDNA that made up the material.

This CDR3 contains 15 residues. V shed 0 bases, J shed 5 bases, and the junction held 6 bases outside the gene matches. Germline CDR1 is SGHRS and CDR2 is YFSETQ. This clone was seen a single time. As processed by the authors: Amplifying reference gene primers gave estimates of nucleated cell counts. Sequencing used immunoSEQ multiplex PCR; TCRdb keeps in-frame clones, though not all of them. That table gives V, J and clone size, and the DNA gave D and trimming. Among roughly 220,000 clones listed, about 79% were seen once. The rearrangement uses TRBV5-1 and TRBJ2-7; the match to TRBD2 covers 9 bases. The sample comprised peripheral blood. The clonotype comes from a woman in her 40s who had recovered from COVID-19. CDR3 bases: TGCGCCAGCAGCTTGGAGCAGCGGGGGGTTAACGAGCAGTACTTC. Protein product: CASSLEQRGVNEQYF.